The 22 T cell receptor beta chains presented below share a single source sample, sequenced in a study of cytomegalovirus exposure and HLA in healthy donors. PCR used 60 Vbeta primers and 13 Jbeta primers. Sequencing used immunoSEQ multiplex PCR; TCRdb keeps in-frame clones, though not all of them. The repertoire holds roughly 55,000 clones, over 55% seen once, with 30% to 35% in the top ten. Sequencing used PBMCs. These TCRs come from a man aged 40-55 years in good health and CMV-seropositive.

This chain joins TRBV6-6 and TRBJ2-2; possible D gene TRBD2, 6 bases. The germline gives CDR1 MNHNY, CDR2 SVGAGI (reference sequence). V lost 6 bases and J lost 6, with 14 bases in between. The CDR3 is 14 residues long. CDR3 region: CASREGSRSGELFF. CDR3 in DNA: TGTGCCAGCAGGGAGGGGTCCCGGTCCGGGGAGCTGTTTTTT.

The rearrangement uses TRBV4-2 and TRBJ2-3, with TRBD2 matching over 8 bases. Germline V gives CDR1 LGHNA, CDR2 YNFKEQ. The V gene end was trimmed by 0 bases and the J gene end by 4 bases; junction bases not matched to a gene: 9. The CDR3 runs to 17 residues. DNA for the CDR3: TGTGCCAGCAGCCAAGAGGGGGGCGGGGGGCCCCCAGATACGCAGTATTTT. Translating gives CASSQEGGGGPPDTQYF.

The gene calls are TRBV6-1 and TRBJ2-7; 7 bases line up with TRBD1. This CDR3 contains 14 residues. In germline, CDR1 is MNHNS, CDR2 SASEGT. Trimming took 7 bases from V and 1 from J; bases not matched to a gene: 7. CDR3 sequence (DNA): TGTGCCAGCACCGTGGCAGGGGGATCCTACGAGCAGTACTTC. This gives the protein CASTVAGGSYEQYF.

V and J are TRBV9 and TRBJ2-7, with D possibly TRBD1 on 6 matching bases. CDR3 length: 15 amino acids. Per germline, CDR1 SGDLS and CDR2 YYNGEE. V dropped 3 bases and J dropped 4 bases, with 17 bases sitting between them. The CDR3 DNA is TGTGCCAGCAGCGAATTACAGGGAGACGGATACGAGCAGTACTTC. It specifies CASSELQGDGYEQYF.

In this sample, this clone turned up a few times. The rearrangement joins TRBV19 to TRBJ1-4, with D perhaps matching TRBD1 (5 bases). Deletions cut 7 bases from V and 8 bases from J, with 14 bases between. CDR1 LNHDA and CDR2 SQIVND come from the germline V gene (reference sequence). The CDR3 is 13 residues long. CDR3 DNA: TGTGCCAGTACAAAGGACCGGGGGGAAAAACTGTTTTTT. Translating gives CASTKDRGEKLFF.

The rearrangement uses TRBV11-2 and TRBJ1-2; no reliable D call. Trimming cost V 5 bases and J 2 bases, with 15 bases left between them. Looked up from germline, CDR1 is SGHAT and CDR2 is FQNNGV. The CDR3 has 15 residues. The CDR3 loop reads CASSPSGWQNYGYTF. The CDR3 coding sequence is TGTGCCAGCAGCCCTAGCGGGTGGCAGAACTATGGCTACACCTTC. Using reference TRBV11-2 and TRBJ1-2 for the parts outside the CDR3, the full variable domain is EAGVAQSPRYKIIEKRQSVAFWCNPISGHATLYWYQQILGQGPKLLIQFQNNGVVDDSQLPKDRFSAERLKGVDSTLKIQPAKLEDSAVYLCASSPSGWQNYGYTFGSGTRLTVV.

The CDR3 is CASSPVQQISPNYGYTF. The CDR3, as DNA: TGTGCCAGCTCACCAGTACAGCAGATTTCTCCTAACTATGGCTACACCTTC. V and J are TRBV18 and TRBJ1-2; no reliable D call. Germline V gene lookup returns CDR1 KGHSH and CDR2 LQKENI. Trimming pared 2 bases from V and 0 bases from J, leaving 16 bases between. CDR3 length: 17 amino acids.

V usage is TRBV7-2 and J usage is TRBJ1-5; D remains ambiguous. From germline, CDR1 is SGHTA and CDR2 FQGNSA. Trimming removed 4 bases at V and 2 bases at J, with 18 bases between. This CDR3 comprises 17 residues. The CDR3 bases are TGTGCCAGCAGCTCCCGGGAGGCGGGTTTCGGCAATCAGCCCCAGCATTTT. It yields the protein CASSSREAGFGNQPQHF.

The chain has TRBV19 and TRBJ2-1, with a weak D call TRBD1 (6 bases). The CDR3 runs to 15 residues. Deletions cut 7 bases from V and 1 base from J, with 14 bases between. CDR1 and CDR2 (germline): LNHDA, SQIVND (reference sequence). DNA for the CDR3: TGTGCCAGTACCCGAACAGGGATGTCCTACAATGAGCAGTTCTTC. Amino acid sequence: CASTRTGMSYNEQFF.

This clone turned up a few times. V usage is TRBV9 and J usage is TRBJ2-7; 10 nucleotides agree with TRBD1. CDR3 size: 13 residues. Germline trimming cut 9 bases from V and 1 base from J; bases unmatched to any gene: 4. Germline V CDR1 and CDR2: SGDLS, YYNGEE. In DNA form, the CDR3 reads TGTGCCACCCGACAGGGGGCGTCCTACGAGCAGTACTTC. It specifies CATRQGASYEQYF.

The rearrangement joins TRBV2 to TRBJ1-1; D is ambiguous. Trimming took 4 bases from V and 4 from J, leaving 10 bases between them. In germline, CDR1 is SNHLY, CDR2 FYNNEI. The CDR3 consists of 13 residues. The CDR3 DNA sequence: TGTGCCAGCAGTGTTACCCCGGGCACTGAAGCTTTCTTT. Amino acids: CASSVTPGTEAFF.

CDR3 region: CASSLYYEQYF. The CDR3 region has the DNA TGTGCCAGCAGCTTGTACTACGAGCAGTACTTC. The rearrangement uses TRBV7-8 and TRBJ2-7; D remains unclear. The germline gives CDR1 SGHVS, CDR2 FQNEAQ. Between the trimmed V and J ends, which lost 3 bases and 3 bases, there was a span of 3 bases. The CDR3 has 11 residues.

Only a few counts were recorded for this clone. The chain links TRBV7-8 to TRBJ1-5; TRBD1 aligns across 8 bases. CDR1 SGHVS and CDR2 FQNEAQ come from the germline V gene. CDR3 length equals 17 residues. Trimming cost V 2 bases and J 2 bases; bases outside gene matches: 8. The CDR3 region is CASSLHGQGQGNQPQHF. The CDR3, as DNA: TGTGCCAGCAGCTTACATGGACAGGGTCAAGGCAATCAGCCCCAGCATTTT.

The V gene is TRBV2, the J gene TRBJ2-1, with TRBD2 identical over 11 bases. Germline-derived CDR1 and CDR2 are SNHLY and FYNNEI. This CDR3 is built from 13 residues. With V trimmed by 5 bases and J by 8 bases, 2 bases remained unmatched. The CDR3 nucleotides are TGTGCCAGCAGTAGACTAGCGGGGCATGAGCAGTTCTTC. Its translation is CASSRLAGHEQFF.

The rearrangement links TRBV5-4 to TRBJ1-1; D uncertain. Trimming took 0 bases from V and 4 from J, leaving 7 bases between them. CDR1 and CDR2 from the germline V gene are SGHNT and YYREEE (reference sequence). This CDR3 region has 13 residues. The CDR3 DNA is TGTGCCAGCAGCTTGGAGAGGGCCACTGAAGCTTTCTTT. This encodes CASSLERATEAFF.

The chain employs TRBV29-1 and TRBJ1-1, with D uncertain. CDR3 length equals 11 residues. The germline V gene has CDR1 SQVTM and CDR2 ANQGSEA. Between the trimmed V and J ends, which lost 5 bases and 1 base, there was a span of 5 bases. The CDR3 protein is CSVSENTEAFF. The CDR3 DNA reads TGCAGCGTTTCAGAGAACACTGAAGCTTTCTTT.

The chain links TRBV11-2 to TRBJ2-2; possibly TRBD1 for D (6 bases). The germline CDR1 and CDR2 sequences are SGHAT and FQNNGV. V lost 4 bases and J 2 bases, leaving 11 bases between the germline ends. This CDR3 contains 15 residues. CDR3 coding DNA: TGTGCCAGCAGCTCTAGGGACATAAACACCGGGGAGCTGTTTTTT. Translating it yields CASSSRDINTGELFF.

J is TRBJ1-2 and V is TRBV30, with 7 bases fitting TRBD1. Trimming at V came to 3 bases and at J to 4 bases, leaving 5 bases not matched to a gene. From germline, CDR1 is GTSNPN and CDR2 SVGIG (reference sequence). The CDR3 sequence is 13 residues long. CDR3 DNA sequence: TGTGCCTGGAGCAGGGGGGACAGCTATGGCTACACCTTC. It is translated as CAWSRGDSYGYTF.

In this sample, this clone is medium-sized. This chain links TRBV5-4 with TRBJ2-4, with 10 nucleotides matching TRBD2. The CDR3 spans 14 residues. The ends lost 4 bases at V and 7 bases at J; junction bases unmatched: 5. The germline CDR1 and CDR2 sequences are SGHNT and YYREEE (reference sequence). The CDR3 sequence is CASSPSGGDNIQYF. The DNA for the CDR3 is TGTGCCAGCAGCCCTAGCGGGGGTGATAACATTCAGTACTTC.

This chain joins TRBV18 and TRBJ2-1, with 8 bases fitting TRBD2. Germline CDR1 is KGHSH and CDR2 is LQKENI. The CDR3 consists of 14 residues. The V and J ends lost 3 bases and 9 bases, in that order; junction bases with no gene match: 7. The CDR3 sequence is CASSPGLAGGEQFF. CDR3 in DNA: TGTGCCAGCTCACCCGGACTAGCCGGGGGTGAGCAGTTCTTC.

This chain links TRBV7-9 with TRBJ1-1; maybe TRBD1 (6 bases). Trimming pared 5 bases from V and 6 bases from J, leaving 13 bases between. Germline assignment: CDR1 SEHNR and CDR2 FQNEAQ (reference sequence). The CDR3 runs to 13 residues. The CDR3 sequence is CASSAAGGPEAFF. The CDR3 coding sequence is TGTGCCAGCAGCGCCGCGGGGGGCCCTGAAGCTTTCTTT.

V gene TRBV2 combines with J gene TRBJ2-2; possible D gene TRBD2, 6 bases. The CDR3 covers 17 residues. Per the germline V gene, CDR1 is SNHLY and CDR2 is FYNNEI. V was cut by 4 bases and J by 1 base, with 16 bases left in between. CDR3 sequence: CASSVSAGYKNTGELFF. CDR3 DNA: TGTGCCAGCAGTGTATCGGCGGGATACAAGAACACCGGGGAGCTGTTTTTT. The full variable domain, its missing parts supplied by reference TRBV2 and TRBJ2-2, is EPEVTQTPSHQVTQMGQEVILRCVPISNHLYFYWYRQILGQKVEFLVSFYNNEISEKSEIFDDQFSVERPDGSNFTLKIRSTKLEDSAMYFCASSVSAGYKNTGELFFGEGSRLTVL.